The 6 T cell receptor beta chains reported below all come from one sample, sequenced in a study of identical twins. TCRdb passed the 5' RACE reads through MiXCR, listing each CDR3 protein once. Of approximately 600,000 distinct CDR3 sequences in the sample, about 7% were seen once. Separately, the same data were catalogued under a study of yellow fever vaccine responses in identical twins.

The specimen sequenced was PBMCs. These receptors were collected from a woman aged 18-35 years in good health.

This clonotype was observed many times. Here the CDR3 reads CASSGGGQGNWNEQFF. The CDR3 DNA is TGTGCCAGCAGCGGCGGGGGACAGGGGAATTGGAATGAGCAGTTCTTC. The V call is TRBV12-3 or TRBV12-4, the J call TRBJ2-1, with TRBD1 matching over 10 bases. The V and J ends lost 6 bases and 7 bases, in that order; junction bases with no gene match: 12. The CDR3 is 16 residues long.

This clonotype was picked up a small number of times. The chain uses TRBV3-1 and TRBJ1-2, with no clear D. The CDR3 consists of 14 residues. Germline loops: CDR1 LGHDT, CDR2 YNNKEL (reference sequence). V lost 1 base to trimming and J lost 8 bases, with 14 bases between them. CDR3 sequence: CASSQGTLPGGYTF. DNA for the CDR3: TGTGCCAGCAGCCAAGGGACTCTTCCGGGAGGCTACACCTTC.

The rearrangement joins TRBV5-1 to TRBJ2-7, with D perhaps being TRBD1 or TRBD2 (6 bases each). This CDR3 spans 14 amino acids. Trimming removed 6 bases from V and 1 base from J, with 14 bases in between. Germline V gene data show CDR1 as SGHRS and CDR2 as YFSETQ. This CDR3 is CASKRGDSSYEQYF. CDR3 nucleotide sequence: TGCGCCAGCAAGAGGGGGGACTCATCCTACGAGCAGTACTTC.

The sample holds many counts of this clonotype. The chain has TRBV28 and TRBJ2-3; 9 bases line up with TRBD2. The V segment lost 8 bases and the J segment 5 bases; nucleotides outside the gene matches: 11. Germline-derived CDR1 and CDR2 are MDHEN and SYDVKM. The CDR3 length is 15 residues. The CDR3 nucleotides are TGTGCCAGCTATAGCGGGGGCCCCGGGGGAGATACGCAGTATTTT. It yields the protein CASYSGGPGGDTQYF. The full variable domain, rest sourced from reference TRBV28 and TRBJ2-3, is DVKVTQSSRYLVKRTGEKVFLECVQDMDHENMFWYRQDPGLGLRLIYFSYDVKMKEKGDIPEGYSVSREKKERFSLILESASTNQTSMYLCASYSGGPGGDTQYFGPGTRLTVL.

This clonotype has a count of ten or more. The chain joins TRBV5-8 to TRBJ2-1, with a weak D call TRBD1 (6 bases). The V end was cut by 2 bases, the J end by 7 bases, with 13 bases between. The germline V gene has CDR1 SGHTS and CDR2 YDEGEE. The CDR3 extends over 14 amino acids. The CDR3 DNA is TGTGCCAGCAGCTTTGGGGGCGTAGGTAATGAGCAGTTCTTC. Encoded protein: CASSFGGVGNEQFF.

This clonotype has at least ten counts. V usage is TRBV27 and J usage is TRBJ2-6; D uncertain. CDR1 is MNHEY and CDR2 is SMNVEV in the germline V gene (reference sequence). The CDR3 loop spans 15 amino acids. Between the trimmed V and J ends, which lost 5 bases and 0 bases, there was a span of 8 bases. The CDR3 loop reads CASSLGISGANVLTF. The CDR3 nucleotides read TGTGCCAGCAGTCTGGGAATCTCTGGGGCCAACGTCCTGACTTTC.